What follows describes a single T cell receptor (beta chain). CDR1 and CDR2 (germline): MGHRA, YSYEKL. The CDR3 runs 15 residues. Trimming removed 4 bases at V and 4 bases at J, with 17 bases between. A multiplex PCR was run with 60 Vbeta primers and 13 Jbeta primers. Profiled with immunoSEQ multiplex PCR; TCRdb holds only in-frame clones, not every one. The sample carries 100,000 or so clones, 79% recorded once. This entry belongs to a study of cytomegalovirus exposure and HLA in healthy donors. Input material: PBMCs. The genes are TRBV4-1 and TRBJ2-7; maybe TRBD2 (6 bases). This TCR was recovered from a woman aged 40 to 49 in good health and CMV-seronegative. CDR3 DNA: TGCGCCAGCAGCCTGACGGACTACCGTGGGTACGAGCAGTACTTC. Its translation is CASSLTDYRGYEQYF.